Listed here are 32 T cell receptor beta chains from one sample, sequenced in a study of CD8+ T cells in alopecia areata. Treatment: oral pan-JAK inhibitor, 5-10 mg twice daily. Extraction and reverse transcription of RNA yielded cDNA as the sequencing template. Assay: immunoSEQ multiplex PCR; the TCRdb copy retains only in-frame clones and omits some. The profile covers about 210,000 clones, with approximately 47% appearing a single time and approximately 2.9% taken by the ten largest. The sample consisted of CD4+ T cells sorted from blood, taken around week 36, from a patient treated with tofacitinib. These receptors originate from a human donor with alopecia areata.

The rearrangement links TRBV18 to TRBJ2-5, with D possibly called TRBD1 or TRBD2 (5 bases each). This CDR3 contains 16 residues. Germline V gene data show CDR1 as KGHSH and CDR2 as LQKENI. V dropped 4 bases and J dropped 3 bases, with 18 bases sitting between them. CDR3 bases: TGTGCCAGCTCACGAAATCCGGGGCGAGGGGAAGAGACCCAGTACTTC. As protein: CASSRNPGRGEETQYF.

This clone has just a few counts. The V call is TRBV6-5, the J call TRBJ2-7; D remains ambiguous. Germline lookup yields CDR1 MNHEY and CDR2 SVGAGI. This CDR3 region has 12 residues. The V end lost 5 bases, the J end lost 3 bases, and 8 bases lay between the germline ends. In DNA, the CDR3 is TGTGCCAGCAGTCCCGGTCTCTACGAGCAGTACTTC. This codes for CASSPGLYEQYF.

CDR3 sequence reads: CASSLTSGRVYEQYF. The CDR3 nucleotides read TGCGCCAGCAGCTTGACTAGCGGGAGGGTGTACGAGCAGTACTTC. The chain couples TRBV5-1 to TRBJ2-7; 13 bases are a match to TRBD2. The CDR3 sequence is 15 residues long. The germline CDR1 and CDR2 sequences are SGHRS and YFSETQ. Trimming cost V 1 base and J 4 bases; bases outside gene matches: 2.

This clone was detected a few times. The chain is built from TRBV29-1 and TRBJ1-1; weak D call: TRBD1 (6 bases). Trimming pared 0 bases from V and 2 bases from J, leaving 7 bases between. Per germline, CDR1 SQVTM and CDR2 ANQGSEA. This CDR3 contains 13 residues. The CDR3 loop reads CSVEEGANTEAFF. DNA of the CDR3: TGCAGCGTTGAAGAGGGGGCCAACACTGAAGCTTTCTTT.

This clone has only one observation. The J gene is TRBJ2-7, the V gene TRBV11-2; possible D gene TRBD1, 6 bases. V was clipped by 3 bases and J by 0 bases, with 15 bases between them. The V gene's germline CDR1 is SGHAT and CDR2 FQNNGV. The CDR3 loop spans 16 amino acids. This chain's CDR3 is CASSLTQGVGSYEQYF. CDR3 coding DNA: TGTGCCAGCAGCTTGACACAGGGAGTTGGCTCCTACGAGCAGTACTTC.

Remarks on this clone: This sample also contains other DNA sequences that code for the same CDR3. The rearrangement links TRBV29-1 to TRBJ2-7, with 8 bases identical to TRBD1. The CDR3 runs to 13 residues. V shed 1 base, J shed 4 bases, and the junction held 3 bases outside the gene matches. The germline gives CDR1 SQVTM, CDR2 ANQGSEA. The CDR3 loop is CSVEGTGLYEQYF. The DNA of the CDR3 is TGCAGCGTTGAAGGGACAGGGCTTTACGAGCAGTACTTC.

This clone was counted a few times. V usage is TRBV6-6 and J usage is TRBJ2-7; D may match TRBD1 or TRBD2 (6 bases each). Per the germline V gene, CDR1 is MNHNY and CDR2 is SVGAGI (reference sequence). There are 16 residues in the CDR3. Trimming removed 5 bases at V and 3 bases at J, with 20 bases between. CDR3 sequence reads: CASSIGGAGESYEQYF. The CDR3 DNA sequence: TGTGCCAGCAGTATCGGAGGGGCAGGGGAGAGCTACGAGCAGTACTTC.

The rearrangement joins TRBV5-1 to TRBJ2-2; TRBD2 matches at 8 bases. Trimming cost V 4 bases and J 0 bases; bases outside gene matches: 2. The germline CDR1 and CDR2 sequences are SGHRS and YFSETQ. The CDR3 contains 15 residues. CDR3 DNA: TGCGCCAGCAGCCAGGGACTAGCGAACACCGGGGAGCTGTTTTTT. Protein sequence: CASSQGLANTGELFF.

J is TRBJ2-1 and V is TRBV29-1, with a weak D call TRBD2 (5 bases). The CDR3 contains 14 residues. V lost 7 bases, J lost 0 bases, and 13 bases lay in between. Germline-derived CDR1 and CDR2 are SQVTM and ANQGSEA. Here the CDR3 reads CSASGGSSYNEQFF. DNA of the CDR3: TGCAGCGCCTCCGGTGGGAGCTCCTACAATGAGCAGTTCTTC.

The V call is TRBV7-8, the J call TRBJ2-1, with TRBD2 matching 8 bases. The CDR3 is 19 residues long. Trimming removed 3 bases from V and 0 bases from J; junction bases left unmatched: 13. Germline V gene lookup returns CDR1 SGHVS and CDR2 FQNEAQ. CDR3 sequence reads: CASSFRSGIPTSSYNEQFF. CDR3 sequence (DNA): TGTGCCAGCAGCTTTCGTAGCGGGATCCCGACGAGCTCCTACAATGAGCAGTTCTTC.

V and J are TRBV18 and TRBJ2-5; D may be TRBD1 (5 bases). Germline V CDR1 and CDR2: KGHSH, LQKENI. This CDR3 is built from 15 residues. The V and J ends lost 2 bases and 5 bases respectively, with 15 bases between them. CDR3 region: CASSPTGPPGETQYF. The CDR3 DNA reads TGTGCCAGCTCACCAACGGGCCCCCCAGGGGAGACCCAGTACTTC.

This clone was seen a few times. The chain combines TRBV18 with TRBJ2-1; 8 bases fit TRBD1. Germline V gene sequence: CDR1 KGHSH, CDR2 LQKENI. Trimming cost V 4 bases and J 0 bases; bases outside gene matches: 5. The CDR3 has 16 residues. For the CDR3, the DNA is TGTGCCAGCTCACGGACAGGGTCCAGCTCCTACAATGAGCAGTTCTTC. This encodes CASSRTGSSSYNEQFF.

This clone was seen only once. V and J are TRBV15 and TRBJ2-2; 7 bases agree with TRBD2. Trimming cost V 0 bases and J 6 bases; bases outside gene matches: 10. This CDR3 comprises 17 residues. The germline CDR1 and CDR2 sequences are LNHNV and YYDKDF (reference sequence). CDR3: CATSRDPGGGGPGELFF. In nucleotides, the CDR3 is TGTGCCACCAGCAGAGATCCGGGGGGAGGAGGTCCCGGGGAGCTGTTTTTT.

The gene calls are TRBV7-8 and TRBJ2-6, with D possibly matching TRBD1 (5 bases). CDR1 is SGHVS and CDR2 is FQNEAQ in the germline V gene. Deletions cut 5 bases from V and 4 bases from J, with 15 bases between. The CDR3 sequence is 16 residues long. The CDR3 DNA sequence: TGTGCCAGCAGCCTAATCCAGGGATCCGGGGCCAACGTCCTGACTTTC. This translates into CASSLIQGSGANVLTF.

CDR3 loop: CASSAEASGLNEQFF. CDR3 coding DNA: TGTGCCAGCAGTGCGGAGGCTAGCGGTCTCAATGAGCAGTTCTTC. The chain employs TRBV2 and TRBJ2-1, with TRBD2 identical over 7 bases. The CDR3 contains 15 residues. The V segment lost 4 bases and the J segment 6 bases; nucleotides outside the gene matches: 9. Germline V CDR1 and CDR2: SNHLY, FYNNEI.

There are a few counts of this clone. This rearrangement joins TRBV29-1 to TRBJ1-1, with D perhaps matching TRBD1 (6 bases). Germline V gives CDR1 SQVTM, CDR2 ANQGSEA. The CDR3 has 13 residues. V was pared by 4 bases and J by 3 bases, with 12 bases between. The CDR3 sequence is CSVVGGRDTEAFF. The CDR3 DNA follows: TGCAGCGTTGTAGGGGGTAGAGACACTGAAGCTTTCTTT.

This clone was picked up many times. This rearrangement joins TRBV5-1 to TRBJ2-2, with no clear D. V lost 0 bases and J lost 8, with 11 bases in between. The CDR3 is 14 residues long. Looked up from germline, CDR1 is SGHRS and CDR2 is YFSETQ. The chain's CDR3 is CASSLAVPTGELFF. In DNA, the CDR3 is TGCGCCAGCAGCTTGGCTGTTCCTACTGGGGAGCTGTTTTTT.

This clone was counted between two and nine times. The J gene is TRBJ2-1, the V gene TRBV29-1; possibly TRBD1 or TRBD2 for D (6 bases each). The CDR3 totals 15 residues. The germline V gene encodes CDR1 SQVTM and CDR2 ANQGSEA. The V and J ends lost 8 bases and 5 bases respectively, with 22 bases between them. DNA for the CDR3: TGCAGCCTGAAGGGGGGACTCCAGGGAAACAATGAGCAGTTCTTC. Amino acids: CSLKGGLQGNNEQFF.

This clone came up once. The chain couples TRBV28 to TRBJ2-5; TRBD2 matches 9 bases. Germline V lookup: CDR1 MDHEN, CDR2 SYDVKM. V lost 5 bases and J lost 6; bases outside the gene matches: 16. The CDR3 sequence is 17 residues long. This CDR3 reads CASSAFIDSGSWKTQYF. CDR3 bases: TGTGCCAGCAGTGCTTTTATCGATAGCGGGAGTTGGAAGACCCAGTACTTC.

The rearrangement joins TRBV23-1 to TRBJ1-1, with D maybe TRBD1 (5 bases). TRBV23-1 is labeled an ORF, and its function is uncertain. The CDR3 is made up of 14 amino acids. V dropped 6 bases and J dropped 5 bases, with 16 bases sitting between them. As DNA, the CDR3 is TGCGCCAGCAGCCCAAGCAGGGTTGGGACTGAAGCTTTCTTT. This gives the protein CASSPSRVGTEAFF.

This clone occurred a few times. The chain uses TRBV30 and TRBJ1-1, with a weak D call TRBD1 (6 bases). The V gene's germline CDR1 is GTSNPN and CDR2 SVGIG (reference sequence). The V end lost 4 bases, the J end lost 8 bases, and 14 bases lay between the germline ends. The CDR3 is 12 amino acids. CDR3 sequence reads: CAWNPGAKEAFF. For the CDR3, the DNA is TGTGCCTGGAATCCGGGGGCGAAAGAAGCTTTCTTT. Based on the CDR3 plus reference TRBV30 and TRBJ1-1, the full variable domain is SQTIHQWPATLVQPVGSPLSLECTVEGTSNPNLYWYRQAAGRGLQLLFYSVGIGQISSEVPQNLSASRPQDRQFILSSKKLLLSDSGFYLCAWNPGAKEAFFGQGTRLTVV.

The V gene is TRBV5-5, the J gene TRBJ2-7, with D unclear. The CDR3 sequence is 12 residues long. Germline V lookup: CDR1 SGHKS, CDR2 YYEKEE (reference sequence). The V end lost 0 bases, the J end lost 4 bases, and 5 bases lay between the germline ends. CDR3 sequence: CASSLEGYEQYF. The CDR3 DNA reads TGTGCCAGCAGCTTGGAAGGGTACGAGCAGTACTTC.

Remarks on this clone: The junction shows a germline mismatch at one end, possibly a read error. The CDR3 region is CAGSSGLAGGNEQFF. Here the CDR3 DNA reads TGCGCCGGCAGCTCGGGACTAGCGGGAGGGAATGAGCAGTTCTTC. The V gene is TRBV5-1, the J gene TRBJ2-1; TRBD2 aligns across 16 bases. The CDR3 length is 15 residues. CDR1 and CDR2 (germline): SGHRS, YFSETQ.

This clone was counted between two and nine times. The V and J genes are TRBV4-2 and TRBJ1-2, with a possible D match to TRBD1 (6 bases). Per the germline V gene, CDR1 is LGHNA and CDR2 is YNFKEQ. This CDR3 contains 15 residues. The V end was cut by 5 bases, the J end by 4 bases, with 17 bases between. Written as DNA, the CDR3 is TGTGCCAGCAGCAACTCAATCAGGGGACGCTATGGCTACACCTTC. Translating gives CASSNSIRGRYGYTF.

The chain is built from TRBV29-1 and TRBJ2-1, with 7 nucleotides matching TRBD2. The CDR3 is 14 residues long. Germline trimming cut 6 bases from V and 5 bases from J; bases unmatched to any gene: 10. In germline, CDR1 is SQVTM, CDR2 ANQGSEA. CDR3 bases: TGCAGCGTAGCTCACGGGACTACCGACAATGAGCAGTTCTTC. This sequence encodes CSVAHGTTDNEQFF.

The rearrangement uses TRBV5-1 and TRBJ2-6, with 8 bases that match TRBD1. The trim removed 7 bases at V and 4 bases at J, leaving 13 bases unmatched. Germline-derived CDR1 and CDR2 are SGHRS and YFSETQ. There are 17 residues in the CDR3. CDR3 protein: CASANRGMRSGANVLTF. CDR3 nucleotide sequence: TGCGCCAGCGCCAACAGGGGGATGAGATCCGGGGCCAACGTCCTGACTTTC.

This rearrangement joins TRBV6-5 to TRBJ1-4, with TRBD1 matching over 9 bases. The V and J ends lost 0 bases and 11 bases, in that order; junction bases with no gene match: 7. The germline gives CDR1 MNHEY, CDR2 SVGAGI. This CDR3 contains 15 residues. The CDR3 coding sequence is TGTGCCAGCAGTTACTCGGTACAGGGGGCGAAGAAACTGTTTTTT. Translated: CASSYSVQGAKKLFF.

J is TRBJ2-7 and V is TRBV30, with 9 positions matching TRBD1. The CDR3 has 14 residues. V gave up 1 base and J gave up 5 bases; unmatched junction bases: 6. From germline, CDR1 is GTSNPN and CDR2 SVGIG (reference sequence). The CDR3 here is CAWSGEDRGHEQYF. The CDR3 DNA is TGTGCCTGGAGTGGCGAGGACAGGGGTCACGAGCAGTACTTC.

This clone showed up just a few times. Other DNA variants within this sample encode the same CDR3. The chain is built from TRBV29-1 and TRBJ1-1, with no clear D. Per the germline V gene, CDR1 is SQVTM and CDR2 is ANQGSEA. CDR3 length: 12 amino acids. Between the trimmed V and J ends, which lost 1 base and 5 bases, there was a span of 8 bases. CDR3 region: CSVEVSGTEAFF. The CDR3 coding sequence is TGCAGCGTTGAAGTTTCGGGGACTGAAGCTTTCTTT.

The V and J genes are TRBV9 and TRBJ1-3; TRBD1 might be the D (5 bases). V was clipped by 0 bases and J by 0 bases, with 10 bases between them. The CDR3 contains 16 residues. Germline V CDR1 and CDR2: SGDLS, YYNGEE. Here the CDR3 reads CASSVGGVYSGNTIYF. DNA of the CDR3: TGTGCCAGCAGCGTAGGAGGGGTCTACTCTGGAAACACCATATATTTT. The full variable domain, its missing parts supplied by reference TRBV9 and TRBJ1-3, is DSGVTQTPKHLITATGQRVTLRCSPRSGDLSVYWYQQSLDQGLQFLIQYYNGEERAKGNILERFSAQQFPDLHSELNLSSLELGDSALYFCASSVGGVYSGNTIYFGEGSWLTVV.

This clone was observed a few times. The CDR3 here is CASSWMRGEPSTDTQYF. The CDR3 DNA reads TGTGCCAGCAGCTGGATGCGAGGCGAACCTAGCACAGATACGCAGTATTTT. The V and J genes are TRBV7-6 and TRBJ2-3; D not certain. CDR3 length equals 17 residues. Germline V gives CDR1 SGHVS, CDR2 FNYEAQ. Deletions cut 4 bases from V and 0 bases from J, with 17 bases between.

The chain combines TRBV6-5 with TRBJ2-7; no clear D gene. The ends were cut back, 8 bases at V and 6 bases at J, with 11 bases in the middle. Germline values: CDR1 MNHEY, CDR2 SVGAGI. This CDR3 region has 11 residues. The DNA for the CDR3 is TGTGCCAGCCGGTATCGGTTCGAGCAGTACTTC. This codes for CASRYRFEQYF.